This TCR beta chain was recovered during a study of T cell responses to AZD1222 COVID-19 vaccine. This CDR3 spans 15 amino acids. The germline V and J ends were trimmed by 2 bases and 0 bases, with 7 bases remaining between them. The germline V gene has CDR1 MDHEN and CDR2 SYDVKM. Data came from immunoSEQ multiplex PCR; TCRdb stores just in-frame clones and leaves some out. Here the sample spans roughly 150,000 clones, approximately 89% being singletons. The chain employs TRBV28 and TRBJ2-2; D assignment may be TRBD1 or TRBD2 (5 bases each). The material was peripheral blood, obtained 28 days after the second AZD1222 dose. The sequence derives from an adult who received the AZD1222 COVID-19 vaccine. The CDR3 DNA reads as TGTGCCAGCAGTTTAGGGACGGCGAACACCGGGGAGCTGTTTTTT. Translating it yields CASSLGTANTGELFF.